One T cell receptor (beta chain) is described in this entry. Trimming took 2 bases from V and 0 from J; bases not matched to a gene: 12. Looked up from germline, CDR1 is SGHRS and CDR2 is YFSETQ. The length of the CDR3 is 19 residues. This sample is part of a study of OX40 agonist ivuxolimab in advanced cancers. Study-wide background: Partial responses were observed in three patients, of whom one had hepatocellular carcinoma and two had cutaneous melanoma.

TCRdb's copy holds only in-frame clones and misses some; the assay was immunoSEQ multiplex PCR. The repertoire holds around 6,100 clones, under 85% seen once, with about 25% in the top ten. The J gene is TRBJ2-3, the V gene TRBV5-1, with 10 positions matching TRBD2. The sequencing here drew on CD4+ or CD8+ T cells sorted from blood, taken in a trial of the OX40 agonist ivuxolimab. The receptor's source is an adult with an advanced solid tumor such as melanoma, head and neck, liver or kidney cancer. The CDR3 coding sequence is TGCGCCAGCAGCTTCCCAGCGGGAGGGCTCCAACCTAGCACAGATACGCAGTATTTT. This gives the protein CASSFPAGGLQPSTDTQYF.